This TCR beta chain derives from a study of identical twins. Whole-study findings and limits: Abundant beta clonotypes from cord blood had fewer insertions, unlike memory repertoires, which showed none. Zero-insertion results could be subject to partial confounding by invariant MAIT and iNKT cells.

With template switching, a universal primer site was added, and the cDNA carried unique molecular identifiers. From the 5' RACE reads, TCRdb called clonotypes with MiXCR, one entry per CDR3 protein. The sample records roughly 190,000 distinct CDR3 sequences, more than 15% being singletons. As regards this clonotype: Its antigen is unidentified.

This same sample was also taken into another study, of T cells expressing NK-cell markers. In that study: The eight sequenced donors comprised seven who were HCMV-seropositive and one who was seronegative.

The clonotype was recovered from a young woman in good health. The sample taken for sequencing was CD8+ T cells sorted from blood.

CDR3 residues: CASSPTSTGYEQFF. In DNA form, the CDR3 reads TGTGCCAGCAGTCCCACCTCGACCGGGTACGAGCAGTTCTTC. J is TRBJ2-1 and V is TRBV27; D gene unclear. The V gene lost 5 bases and the J gene lost 10 bases, with 18 bases spanning the gap. There are 14 residues in the CDR3. Germline lookup yields CDR1 MNHEY and CDR2 SMNVEV (reference sequence).